This note documents a single TCR beta chain sequence. The germline V and J ends were trimmed by 5 bases and 0 bases, with 16 bases remaining between them. The CDR3 extends over 16 amino acids. The germline CDR1 and CDR2 sequences are SGHTA and FQGTGA. Profiled with immunoSEQ multiplex PCR; TCRdb holds only in-frame clones, not every one. The sample consists of hundreds of thousands of clones, roughly 72% of them appearing once. The sample comes from a study of shared clonotypes between healthy human individuals. The source material was memory CD4+ T cells sorted from blood. Indicated subset: CD45RA-negative fraction. This chain joins TRBV7-3 and TRBJ1-2; D gene uncertain. The clonotype comes from a woman aged 25 to 39 in good health. The CDR3 DNA reads TGTGCCAGCAGCCCCCAACGGATCCCCACTAACTATGGCTACACCTTC. Amino acids: CASSPQRIPTNYGYTF.